Presented here are 17 T cell receptor beta chains from one specimen sequenced in a study of CD8 T cells in Susac syndrome. RNA, at roughly 0.45 to 1 ug, was reverse transcribed with random hexamers. TCRdb re-called the immunoSEQ multiplex PCR reads with MiXCR, one entry per CDR3 protein. The sample has hundreds of thousands of distinct CDR3 sequences, around 95% seen once. Sequencing was performed on CD4+ T cells from PBMCs. The receptors derive from a human donor with multiple sclerosis.

The chain uses TRBV12-3 or TRBV12-4 and TRBJ1-5, with D perhaps TRBD1 (5 bases). This CDR3 has 16 residues. Trimming shortened V by 4 bases and J by 0 bases, and 13 bases separated the two germline ends. CDR3 bases: TGTGCCAGCAGTTCGGAAGACAGTTATAGCAATCAGCCCCAGCATTTT. As protein: CASSSEDSYSNQPQHF.

The chain links TRBV6-5 to TRBJ2-7, with D possibly TRBD1 on 6 matching bases. Trimming took off 5 bases at V and 4 bases at J, with 6 bases between the two ends. The CDR3 length is 11 residues. Germline-derived CDR1 and CDR2 are MNHEY and SVGAGI. CDR3 protein: CASSRGYEQYF. CDR3 bases: TGTGCCAGCAGTAGGGGGTACGAGCAGTACTTC.

This chain connects TRBV2 to TRBJ2-1; TRBD2 matches 9 bases. V shed 7 bases and J 1 base; nucleotides not matched to a gene: 2. The CDR3 loop spans 14 amino acids. Germline V gene sequence: CDR1 SNHLY, CDR2 FYNNEI. This CDR3 is CASMSGGSYNEQFF. The CDR3 region has the DNA TGTGCCAGCATGAGCGGGGGGTCCTACAATGAGCAGTTCTTC.

The chain is built from TRBV3-1 and TRBJ1-5; unclear D gene. The CDR3 totals 14 residues. Germline V gene sequence: CDR1 LGHDT, CDR2 YNNKEL (reference sequence). With 1 base removed from V and 2 bases from J, the gap between germline ends came to 6 bases. DNA of the CDR3: TGTGCCAGCAGCCAAGTTGGGGGCAATCAGCCCCAGCATTTT. This sequence encodes CASSQVGGNQPQHF.

As DNA, the CDR3 is TGTGCCACCAGCAGAGGTTCAGGGGGCGACTATGGCTACACCTTC. Amino acids: CATSRGSGGDYGYTF. The chain uses TRBV15 and TRBJ1-2; 8 bases line up with TRBD1. This CDR3 spans 15 amino acids. The V gene end was trimmed by 1 base and the J gene end by 3 bases; junction bases not matched to a gene: 4. Germline CDR1 LNHNV, CDR2 YYDKDF (reference sequence).

The J gene is TRBJ1-1, the V gene TRBV20-1; the D gene is possibly TRBD1 (5 bases). V lost 3 bases and J lost 2, with 16 bases in between. The germline gives CDR1 DFQATT, CDR2 SNEGSKA (reference sequence). CDR3 length: 15 amino acids. The CDR3 protein is CSASQTGGINTEAFF. The CDR3 nucleotides read TGCAGTGCTAGCCAAACGGGGGGGATCAACACTGAAGCTTTCTTT.

V is TRBV10-3 and J is TRBJ2-2, with D uncertain. V dropped 2 bases and J dropped 9 bases, with 7 bases sitting between them. CDR1 is ENHRY and CDR2 is SYGVKD in the germline V gene. This CDR3 comprises 12 residues. The CDR3: CAISEGVRELFF. CDR3 coding DNA: TGTGCCATCAGTGAGGGGGTTCGGGAGCTGTTTTTT.

This clonotype was recorded once. V gene TRBV7-9 combines with J gene TRBJ2-7; 7 bases are a match to TRBD1. Germline CDR1 is SEHNR and CDR2 is FQNEAQ (reference sequence). The junction had 4 bases not matched to a gene; V was cut back by 5 bases and J by 3 bases. The length of the CDR3 is 13 residues. In DNA, the CDR3 is TGTGCCAGCAGCCAGGGGGTCGGCTACGAGCAGTACTTC. This encodes CASSQGVGYEQYF.

The V call is TRBV3-1, the J call TRBJ2-1; a possible D gene is TRBD1 (6 bases). V shed 1 base and J shed 0 bases, with 10 bases lying between them. The CDR3 consists of 16 residues. CDR1 is LGHDT and CDR2 is YNNKEL in the germline V gene (reference sequence). The CDR3 DNA reads as TGTGCCAGCAGCCAAGTGACAGGAGTCTCCTACAATGAGCAGTTCTTC. Its translation: CASSQVTGVSYNEQFF.

This chain links TRBV6-4 with TRBJ1-1; D is perhaps TRBD1 (6 bases). The germline V gene has CDR1 MRHNA and CDR2 SNTAGT. There are 14 residues in the CDR3. Trimming left V 4 bases short and J 3 bases short, with 12 bases between. The CDR3 spells CASSVEEGDTEAFF. CDR3 nucleotide sequence: TGTGCCAGCAGTGTTGAAGAGGGGGACACTGAAGCTTTCTTT.

The rearrangement links TRBV5-1 to TRBJ2-5, with 8 positions matching TRBD2. Germline lookup yields CDR1 SGHRS and CDR2 YFSETQ. This CDR3 is 14 amino acids long. With V trimmed by 3 bases and J by 5 bases, 6 bases remained unmatched. DNA of the CDR3: TGCGCCAGCAGCTCGGTCGGGGGGGCTGAGACCCAGTACTTC. Encoded protein: CASSSVGGAETQYF.

The J gene is TRBJ2-1, the V gene TRBV5-1; perhaps TRBD2 as D (5 bases). Trimming cost V 4 bases and J 5 bases, with 16 bases left between them. The length of the CDR3 is 15 residues. Per germline, CDR1 SGHRS and CDR2 YFSETQ. CDR3 sequence: CASSPLGLPNNEQFF. CDR3 nucleotides: TGCGCCAGCAGCCCACTAGGGCTCCCGAACAATGAGCAGTTCTTC.

J is TRBJ1-1 and V is TRBV11-2, with TRBD1 as a possible D gene (6 bases). V gave up 4 bases and J gave up 3 bases, with 24 bases separating them. The CDR3 covers 18 residues. Germline CDR1 is SGHAT and CDR2 is FQNNGV. Written as DNA, the CDR3 is TGTGCCAGCAGCTCCCGACCGTCCAGAAGGGGGATGGACACTGAAGCTTTCTTT. As protein: CASSSRPSRRGMDTEAFF. Filled out from reference TRBV11-2 and TRBJ1-1, the complete variable domain reads EAGVAQSPRYKIIEKRQSVAFWCNPISGHATLYWYQQILGQGPKLLIQFQNNGVVDDSQLPKDRFSAERLKGVDSTLKIQPAKLEDSAVYLCASSSRPSRRGMDTEAFFGQGTRLTVV.

This clonotype was detected only once. The chain combines TRBV19 with TRBJ1-3; no reliable D call. Germline assignment: CDR1 LNHDA and CDR2 SQIVND (reference sequence). Trimming took 0 bases from V and 3 from J, leaving 9 bases between them. The CDR3 loop spans 15 amino acids. The CDR3 DNA reads as TGTGCCAGTAGTATAGATACCGAATTTGGAAACACCATATATTTT. This sequence encodes CASSIDTEFGNTIYF.

J is TRBJ1-5 and V is TRBV19, with 12 bases lining up with TRBD1. The CDR3 is made up of 15 amino acids. Germline trimming cut 5 bases from V and 7 bases from J; bases unmatched to any gene: 6. Germline V gene lookup returns CDR1 LNHDA and CDR2 SQIVND (reference sequence). CDR3 region: CASSGTGGADQPQHF. Written as DNA, the CDR3 is TGTGCCAGTAGTGGGACAGGGGGCGCGGACCAGCCCCAGCATTTT.

CDR3 amino acids: CASSYEASSGANVLTF. CDR3 sequence (DNA): TGTGCCAGCAGTTATGAAGCGAGCTCTGGGGCCAACGTCCTGACTTTC. The rearrangement joins TRBV6-5 to TRBJ2-6; D is ambiguous. Trimming stripped 3 bases from V and 0 bases from J, with 9 bases between. Germline V gene data show CDR1 as MNHEY and CDR2 as SVGAGI. The CDR3 is 16 amino acids.

The rearrangement joins TRBV4-1 to TRBJ1-5, with D possibly matching TRBD1 (6 bases). The V gene's germline CDR1 is MGHRA and CDR2 YSYEKL. Trimming cost V 3 bases and J 5 bases, with 17 bases left between them. This CDR3 is 16 amino acids long. This chain's CDR3 is CASSQAPGQTHQPQHF. The CDR3 DNA sequence: TGCGCCAGCAGCCAGGCACCGGGACAAACGCATCAGCCCCAGCATTTT.